Given below is one T cell receptor beta chain in context. This sample stems from a study of technical replicates of blood from several donors. The V and J ends lost 3 bases and 7 bases, in that order; junction bases with no gene match: 8. The CDR3 contains 15 residues. Per germline, CDR1 SGHAT and CDR2 FQNNGV. Sequencing used immunoSEQ multiplex PCR; TCRdb keeps in-frame clones, though not all of them. The sample lists about 97,000 clones, about 96% occurring once. The V call is TRBV11-2, the J call TRBJ1-1; the match to TRBD1 covers 10 bases. Sequencing used T cells isolated from PBMCs. This TCR derives from a human donor in good health. The CDR3 protein is CASSFRDRGYIEAFF. CDR3 DNA: TGTGCCAGCAGCTTCCGGGACAGGGGATATATTGAAGCTTTCTTT. The full variable domain, with the rest looked up from reference TRBV11-2 and TRBJ1-1, is EAGVAQSPRYKIIEKRQSVAFWCNPISGHATLYWYQQILGQGPKLLIQFQNNGVVDDSQLPKDRFSAERLKGVDSTLKIQPAKLEDSAVYLCASSFRDRGYIEAFFGQGTRLTVV.